This T cell receptor (beta chain) emerged from a study of CD8 T cells in ankylosing spondylitis. Study outcomes and limitations: In ankylosing spondylitis blood, a motif of roughly 8 highly homologous TCR beta variants appeared characteristic.

A remark on this clonotype: Antigen unknown.

In germline, CDR1 is SGHRS, CDR2 YFSETQ. With V trimmed by 7 bases and J by 7 bases, 7 bases remained unmatched. The CDR3 is 14 residues long. Molecular-barcoded quantitative 5'-RACE produced these TCR beta libraries. TCRdb itself ran the 5' RACE reads through MiXCR, one entry per CDR3 protein. The sample has approximately 540,000 distinct CDR3 sequences, over 9.5% seen once. The rearrangement links TRBV5-1 to TRBJ2-7, with 14 bases fitting TRBD2. Sequences were obtained from blood, either unsorted or a sorted T cell fraction (not recorded which). The receptor was derived from a male donor with ankylosing spondylitis. CDR3 nucleotides: TGCGCCAGCTTGGGGGGACTAGCGGGAGAGGAGCAGTACTTC. Translation gives CASLGGLAGEEQYF.